These T cell receptor beta chains were read from a single sample in a study of blood T cell repertoires in COVID-19. Profiling relied on immunoSEQ multiplex PCR, and the TCRdb table lists in-frame clones only, not all of them. The data hold over 100,000 clones, with 82% observed a single time. The specimen was peripheral blood. Receptors originate from a man between 65 and 85 years old with acute or convalescent COVID-19. Each CDR3 is given with its conserved first and last residue. D genes are given only for firm matches. Clone size appears in some rows only: once, few, many, or a class for an expanded clone.

CDR3aa,CDR3nt,j_gene,d_gene,abundance,v_gene
CASSSAGYSNIQYF,TGTGCCAGCAGCTCGGCGGGGTACTCAAACATTCAGTACTTC,TRBJ2-4,.,.,TRBV7-2
CASSVSGQSHPNYGYTF,TGTGCCAGCAGCGTGTCGGGACAGAGCCACCCTAACTATGGCTACACCTTC,TRBJ1-2,TRBD1,.,TRBV9
CASSAAGTRNQPQHF,TGTGCCAGCAGTGCGGCCGGGACTCGCAATCAGCCCCAGCATTTT,TRBJ1-5,.,.,TRBV25-1
CSVGAGNTEAFF,TGCAGCGTTGGGGCGGGGAACACTGAAGCTTTCTTT,TRBJ1-1,.,.,TRBV29-1
CATSDFVAGSYNEQFF,TGTGCCACCAGTGATTTCGTCGCGGGATCCTACAATGAGCAGTTCTTC,TRBJ2-1,.,.,TRBV24-1
CASSLVSGEQYF,TGTGCCAGCAGCCTCGTCTCGGGCGAGCAGTACTTC,TRBJ2-7,.,.,TRBV12-3/TRBV12-4
CAGALVAGYEQYF,TGTGCCGGGGCCTTAGTAGCGGGCTACGAGCAGTACTTC,TRBJ2-7,TRBD2,.,TRBV6-5
CASSVARTGGYYGYTF,TGTGCCAGCAGCGTAGCTCGGACAGGGGGCTACTATGGCTACACCTTC,TRBJ1-2,TRBD1,.,TRBV9
CASSRDSYEQYF,TGCGCCAGCAGCAGGGACAGCTACGAGCAGTACTTC,TRBJ2-7,TRBD1,.,TRBV5-1
CATSDTGTSSYNEQFF,TGTGCCACCAGTGATACCGGGACTAGCAGTTACAATGAGCAGTTCTTC,TRBJ2-1,TRBD2,.,TRBV24-1
CASSVLGSALSGNTIYF,TGTGCCAGCAGCGTTCTGGGCTCAGCCCTCTCTGGAAACACCATATATTTT,TRBJ1-3,.,.,TRBV9
CASSQDISRGPYEQYF,TGCGCCAGCAGCCAAGATATCTCGCGGGGGCCCTACGAGCAGTACTTC,TRBJ2-7,.,.,TRBV4-1
CASSPPGTSGKEQFF,TGTGCCAGTAGTCCACCCGGGACTAGCGGGAAGGAGCAGTTCTTC,TRBJ2-1,TRBD2,.,TRBV19
CASSQARRGLGGETQYF,TGTGCCAGCAGCCAGGCGCGGCGTGGACTAGGAGGGGAGACCCAGTACTTC,TRBJ2-5,TRBD2,few,TRBV4-2
CATGMSAKNIQYF,TGTGCCACCGGCATGAGTGCCAAAAACATTCAGTACTTC,TRBJ2-4,.,.,TRBV15
CATSGPDGQGAPGETQYF,TGTGCCACCAGTGGTCCAGATGGACAGGGGGCGCCGGGAGAGACCCAGTACTTC,TRBJ2-5,TRBD1,.,TRBV24-1
CASSLSLSGNTIYF,TGTGCCAGCAGCCTGTCCCTCTCTGGAAACACCATATATTTT,TRBJ1-3,.,.,TRBV3-1/TRBV3-2
CSVEVSPREWNQPQHF,TGCAGCGTTGAGGTTAGTCCCAGGGAATGGAATCAGCCCCAGCATTTT,TRBJ1-5,.,.,TRBV29-1
CATSDRTGIYEKLFF,TGTGCCACCAGTGATCGGACAGGGATCTATGAAAAACTGTTTTTT,TRBJ1-4,TRBD1,.,TRBV24-1
CASSLQDRIEISPLHF,TGCGCCAGCAGTCTCCAAGACAGAATCGAAATTTCACCCCTCCACTTT,TRBJ1-6,.,.,TRBV4-1
CASSQGAAGNTIYF,TGTGCCAGCAGCCAGGGGGCCGCTGGAAACACCATATATTTT,TRBJ1-3,.,.,TRBV3-1/TRBV3-2
CASSPDRNNYEQYF,TGTGCCAGCTCACCCGACAGGAACAACTACGAGCAGTACTTC,TRBJ2-7,.,.,TRBV18
CASSSTGGTEAFF,TGCGCCAGCAGCTCGACAGGGGGCACTGAAGCTTTCTTT,TRBJ1-1,TRBD1,.,TRBV5-1
CASSAGLANEQFF,TGTGCCAGCAGCGCGGGACTAGCAAATGAGCAGTTCTTC,TRBJ2-1,TRBD2,.,TRBV9
CATSDSRTGRDTQYF,TGTGCCACCAGTGACTCACGGACTGGCCGCGATACGCAGTATTTT,TRBJ2-3,.,few,TRBV24-1
CASSTRQGANIQYF,TGTGCCAGTAGTACCCGACAGGGGGCAAACATTCAGTACTTC,TRBJ2-4,TRBD1,.,TRBV19
CASSLDLAGPDTQYF,TGTGCCAGCAGCTTAGATCTAGCGGGGCCAGATACGCAGTATTTT,TRBJ2-3,TRBD2,.,TRBV11-1
CSARVVDTQYF,TGCAGTGCTAGAGTCGTAGATACGCAGTATTTT,TRBJ2-3,.,.,TRBV20-1
CASSFSRNSQETQYF,TGTGCCAGCAGTTTTTCGCGGAACTCACAAGAGACCCAGTACTTC,TRBJ2-5,.,.,TRBV27
CASSLRETQYF,TGCGCCAGCAGCTTGCGGGAGACCCAGTACTTC,TRBJ2-5,.,.,TRBV5-1
CSASTSGIFGEQFF,TGCAGTGCTAGTACTAGCGGGATTTTTGGTGAGCAGTTCTTC,TRBJ2-1,TRBD2,few,TRBV20-1
CASSPDRGNEQYF,TGCGCCAGCAGCCCGGACAGGGGAAACGAGCAGTACTTC,TRBJ2-7,TRBD1,.,TRBV5-1
CASRDPRGRGFSGIQYF,TGTGCCAGCCGAGACCCCCGCGGCAGGGGCTTTTCGGGCATTCAGTACTTC,TRBJ2-4,.,.,TRBV7-9
CASSLNEKLFF,TGTGCCAGCAGTTTAAATGAAAAACTGTTTTTT,TRBJ1-4,.,once,TRBV6-6
CASSPSVTGGATEAFF,TGTGCCAGCTCACCATCGGTTACAGGGGGCGCGACTGAAGCTTTCTTT,TRBJ1-1,TRBD1,.,TRBV18
CASRGAAGVEQFF,TGTGCCAGCCGGGGGGCAGCGGGGGTTGAGCAGTTCTTC,TRBJ2-1,TRBD2,.,TRBV2
CASTTGGLGLSGYNEQFF,TGTGCCAGCACCACAGGGGGGTTGGGGTTGAGTGGTTACAATGAGCAGTTCTTC,TRBJ2-1,TRBD1,.,TRBV11-2
CASSLTGGTGGGNIQYF,TGTGCCAGCAGCTTAACGGGCGGGACAGGGGGAGGAAACATTCAGTACTTC,TRBJ2-4,TRBD1,.,TRBV11-3
CASSPGTADNSPLHF,TGTGCCAGCAGTCCCGGGACAGCCGATAATTCACCCCTCCACTTT,TRBJ1-6,TRBD1,.,TRBV27